A single sample is the source of the 17 T cell receptor beta chains below, sequenced in a study of T cells in Graves' hyperthyroidism and ophthalmopathy. The source material, RNA transcripts, was used to amplify TCR beta CDR3 regions. The HTBI set primed first-round TCR CDR3 RT-PCR. One entry per CDR3 protein results from TCRdb running MiXCR on the multiplex PCR reads. The sample shows about 840,000 distinct CDR3 sequences, 38% of them seen only once. The sample comprised blood. The receptor source for this set is a man between 18 and 35 years old with Graves' hyperthyroidism.

This clonotype has at least ten counts. The rearrangement joins TRBV24-1 to TRBJ2-2; D gene unclear. Germline V lookup: CDR1 KGHDR, CDR2 SFDVKD. The CDR3 spans 15 residues. Deletions cut 4 bases from V and 3 bases from J, with 11 bases between. The CDR3 DNA reads as TGTGCCACCAGTGAACTCCCCTTAGACACCGGGGAGCTGTTTTTT. Its translation is CATSELPLDTGELFF.

This clonotype was picked up a small number of times. The CDR3 is CASSQGRGPSSGNTIYF. The CDR3 coding sequence is TGCGCCAGCAGCCAAGGTCGTGGGCCGAGCTCTGGAAACACCATATATTTT. V usage is TRBV4-1 and J usage is TRBJ1-3; D unclear. V was trimmed by 1 base and J by 0 bases, leaving 13 bases between them. This CDR3 has 17 amino acids. The germline V gene has CDR1 MGHRA and CDR2 YSYEKL.

This clonotype was detected ten times or more. V usage is TRBV12-3 or TRBV12-4 and J usage is TRBJ1-5; D ambiguous. The length of the CDR3 is 16 residues. Trimming pared 1 base from V and 4 bases from J, leaving 14 bases between. The CDR3 DNA reads TGTGCCAGCAGTTTAGGACCGCCTGGAGGGAATCAGCCCCAGCATTTT. Its protein is CASSLGPPGGNQPQHF.

The CDR3: CASSFDTTYEQYF. The CDR3, as DNA: TGCGCCAGCAGCTTTGACACAACTTACGAGCAGTACTTC. The chain uses TRBV5-1 and TRBJ2-7, with D hard to call. The CDR3 runs 13 residues. V was cut by 2 bases and J by 4 bases, with 10 bases left in between. Germline loops: CDR1 SGHRS, CDR2 YFSETQ.

The chain combines TRBV5-3 with TRBJ2-1; 10 bases fit TRBD2. TRBV5-3 counts as an open reading frame of uncertain function. The V gene end was trimmed by 7 bases and the J gene end by 5 bases; junction bases not matched to a gene: 6. The CDR3 totals 14 residues. CDR3 in amino acids: CARPLAGENNEQFF. CDR3 sequence (DNA): TGTGCCAGACCCCTAGCGGGGGAAAACAATGAGCAGTTCTTC.

The sample holds many counts of this clonotype. V usage is TRBV7-6 and J usage is TRBJ1-1, with D hard to call. Per the germline V gene, CDR1 is SGHVS and CDR2 is FNYEAQ. This CDR3 region has 12 residues. The V end was cut by 4 bases, the J end by 7 bases, with 10 bases between. This CDR3 reads CASSSLQLEAFF. The CDR3 DNA sequence: TGTGCCAGCAGCTCCCTACAGCTTGAAGCTTTCTTT.

On this clonotype: A single base separates this from a much larger clone, so it may be a read error. The chain is built from TRBV9 and TRBJ1-3; 7 bases map to TRBD1. This CDR3 contains 15 residues. Germline V CDR1 and CDR2: SGDLS, YYNGEE. After removal of 2 bases from V and 4 bases from J, the junction contained 6 bases not matched to a gene. The CDR3 sequence: CASSVGGTVGNTIYF. The CDR3 region has the DNA TGTGCCAGCAGCGTGGGAGGGACAGTCGGAAACACCATATATTTT. Complete variable domain (other parts from reference TRBV9 and TRBJ1-3): DSGVTQTPKHLITATGQRVTLRCSPRSGDLSVYWYQQSLDQGLQFLIQYYNGEERAKGNILERFSAQQFPDLHSELNLSSLELGDSALYFCASSVGGTVGNTIYFGEGSWLTVV.

This clonotype occurred many times. This chain connects TRBV2 to TRBJ2-5; D unclear. Germline CDR1 SNHLY, CDR2 FYNNEI. The CDR3 totals 12 residues. Trimming pared 6 bases from V and 0 bases from J, leaving 5 bases between. The CDR3 protein is CASRWDQETQYF. For the CDR3, the DNA is TGTGCCAGCAGATGGGACCAAGAGACCCAGTACTTC.

The CDR3 is CASTTRGLAASGNTIYF. The DNA for the CDR3 is TGTGCCAGCACCACCCGGGGCTTAGCGGCCTCTGGAAACACCATATATTTT. The chain links TRBV2 to TRBJ1-3, with D perhaps matching TRBD1 (5 bases). The CDR3 loop spans 17 amino acids. Germline-derived CDR1 and CDR2 are SNHLY and FYNNEI. With 7 bases removed from V and 0 bases from J, the gap between germline ends came to 19 bases.

This clonotype came up a few times. At one end, the junction sequence differs from germline, possibly due to a read error. The genes are TRBV12-3 or TRBV12-4 and TRBJ2-5, with D possibly TRBD1 on 6 matching bases. The CDR3 is 15 residues long. The CDR3 DNA follows: TGTGCCGGCAGTCTAAACCGGGACATGAGGGAGACCCAGTACTTC. This translates into CAGSLNRDMRETQYF.

The chain couples TRBV5-6 to TRBJ2-5; D remains ambiguous. Looked up from germline, CDR1 is SGHDT and CDR2 is YYEEEE. This CDR3 is built from 15 residues. Trimming left V 0 bases short and J 0 bases short, with 9 bases between. CDR3 nucleotides: TGTGCCAGCAGCTTGGGGGCGGAATACCAAGAGACCCAGTACTTC. Translation: CASSLGAEYQETQYF. Full variable domain (outside the CDR3, taken from reference TRBV5-6 and TRBJ2-5): DAGVTQSPTHLIKTRGQQVTLRCSPKSGHDTVSWYQQALGQGPQFIFQYYEEEERQRGNFPDRFSGHQFPNYSSELNVNALLLGDSALYLCASSLGAEYQETQYFGPGTRLLVL.

Note on this clonotype: At one boundary the junction diverges from the germline segment, which might be a read error. This chain uses TRBV5-1 with TRBJ1-2, with D possibly being TRBD1 (6 bases). Germline V CDR1 and CDR2: SGHRS, YFSETQ. This CDR3 is 14 amino acids long. The CDR3 loop is CASSDTGTSMGYTF. Here the CDR3 DNA reads TGTGCCAGCAGTGATACCGGGACATCGATGGGCTACACCTTC.

This clonotype has only a few counts. The V and J genes are TRBV20-1 and TRBJ1-3; D remains ambiguous. V shed 2 bases and J shed 3 bases, with 8 bases lying between them. The CDR3 is made up of 13 amino acids. The germline CDR1 and CDR2 sequences are DFQATT and SNEGSKA (reference sequence). CDR3 in amino acids: CSARKPNGNTIYF. The CDR3 DNA reads TGCAGTGCTAGAAAGCCGAATGGAAACACCATATATTTT.

This clonotype came up many times. J is TRBJ1-2 and V is TRBV29-1; no definite D call. In germline, CDR1 is SQVTM, CDR2 ANQGSEA. V was cut by 2 bases and J by 5 bases, with 12 bases left in between. The CDR3 is made up of 13 amino acids. The CDR3 nucleotides read TGCAGCGTTGAAAAGGCGACGGAGTATGGCTACACCTTC. The encoded protein is CSVEKATEYGYTF.

This clonotype came up many times. This rearrangement joins TRBV7-2 to TRBJ1-1; 10 bases map to TRBD1. The junction had 6 bases not matched to a gene; V was cut back by 5 bases and J by 0 bases. The CDR3 spans 16 residues. Germline lookup yields CDR1 SGHTA and CDR2 FQGNSA. CDR3: CASSPRQGALNTEAFF. CDR3 nucleotides: TGTGCCAGCAGCCCACGACAGGGGGCATTGAACACTGAAGCTTTCTTT.

This chain uses TRBV7-9 with TRBJ1-1, with 7 nucleotides matching TRBD1. The CDR3 loop spans 15 amino acids. Per the germline V gene, CDR1 is SEHNR and CDR2 is FQNEAQ (reference sequence). Trimming took 3 bases from V and 4 from J; bases not matched to a gene: 8. The CDR3 coding sequence is TGTGCCAGCAGCTTCGACAGGGATTCTAGCACTGAAGCTTTCTTT. It translates to CASSFDRDSSTEAFF.

This clonotype has a count of ten or more. The gene calls are TRBV2 and TRBJ1-5; TRBD1 agrees at 9 bases. This CDR3 has 14 amino acids. CDR1 is SNHLY and CDR2 is FYNNEI in the germline V gene. J was trimmed by 1 base and V by 6 bases; bases with no gene match: 1. Here the CDR3 reads CASRGQGSNQPQHF. In DNA form, the CDR3 reads TGTGCCAGCAGGGGACAGGGAAGCAATCAGCCCCAGCATTTT.